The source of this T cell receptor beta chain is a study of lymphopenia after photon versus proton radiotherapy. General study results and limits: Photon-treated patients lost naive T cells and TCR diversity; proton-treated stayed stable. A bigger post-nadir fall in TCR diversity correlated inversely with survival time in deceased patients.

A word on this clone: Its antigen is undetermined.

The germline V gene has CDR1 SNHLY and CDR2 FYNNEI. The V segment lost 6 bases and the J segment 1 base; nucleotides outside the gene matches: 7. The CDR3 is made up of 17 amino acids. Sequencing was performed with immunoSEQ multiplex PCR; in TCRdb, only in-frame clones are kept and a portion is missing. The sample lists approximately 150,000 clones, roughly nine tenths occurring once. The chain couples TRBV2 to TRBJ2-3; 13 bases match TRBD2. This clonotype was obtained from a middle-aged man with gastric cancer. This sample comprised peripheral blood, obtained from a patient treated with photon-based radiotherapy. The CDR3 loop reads CASSRGLAGVGTDTQYF. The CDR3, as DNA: TGTGCCAGCAGCCGAGGACTAGCGGGAGTTGGCACAGATACGCAGTATTTT.